Listed here is a single T cell receptor beta chain. This specimen belongs to a study of blood T cell repertoires in COVID-19. Across the study: Samples came from the United States, Italy and Spain, spanning acute and convalescent COVID-19. The cDNA or gDNA used as material had been derived from T cells, B-cell-depleted T cells, or PBMCs.

Under the authors' procedure: Reference gene primers were amplified, and this amplification served to estimate nucleated cell counts. Profiled with immunoSEQ multiplex PCR; TCRdb holds only in-frame clones, not every one. The V and J calls and clone size come from that table; D and trimming were worked out from the DNA. Among roughly 93,000 clones listed, roughly nine tenths were seen once. CDR3 length: 15 amino acids. Germline lookup yields CDR1 SGHTA and CDR2 FQGNSA. With 7 bases clipped from V and 4 bases from J, the junction kept 8 bases outside the gene matches. The rearrangement uses TRBV7-2 and TRBJ1-5; 9 bases match TRBD1. Sequencing was carried out using peripheral blood. The clonotype was recovered from a man in his forties or fifties with acute or convalescent COVID-19. The CDR3 is CASTFTGGLNQPQHF. The CDR3, as DNA: TGTGCCAGCACCTTCACAGGGGGCCTTAATCAGCCCCAGCATTTT.